Presented here are 10 T cell receptor beta chains from one specimen sequenced in a study of control samples from healthy donors and cancer patients. Sequencing was performed with immunoSEQ multiplex PCR; in TCRdb, only in-frame clones are kept and a portion is missing. Of 100,000 to 150,000 clones in the sample, roughly 89% are singletons; the top ten hold under 9%. The specimen sequenced was PBMCs. Source of these receptors: a middle-aged man with head and neck cancer.

This clone was seen once. The chain links TRBV19 to TRBJ1-2; the match to TRBD1 covers 7 bases. This CDR3 contains 13 residues. Germline trimming cut 5 bases from V and 3 bases from J; bases unmatched to any gene: 3. Per the germline V gene, CDR1 is LNHDA and CDR2 is SQIVND (reference sequence). CDR3 in DNA: TGTGCCAGTAGTTCTACAGGGGACTATGGCTACACCTTC. This translates into CASSSTGDYGYTF.

This sequence joins TRBV20-1 and TRBJ2-7, with 7 bases fitting TRBD1. The CDR3 length is 13 residues. V lost 3 bases to trimming and J lost 3 bases; unmatched junction nucleotides: 5. The germline V gene has CDR1 DFQATT and CDR2 SNEGSKA (reference sequence). The CDR3 sequence is CSASSGQIYEQYF. The CDR3 DNA reads as TGCAGTGCTAGTTCGGGACAGATCTACGAGCAGTACTTC.

In its sample, this clone was seen a few times. The chain couples TRBV6-7 to TRBJ2-7; 7 bases match TRBD2. TRBV6-7 is given ORF status, its function remaining uncertain. After removal of 2 bases from V and 2 bases from J, the junction contained 3 bases not matched to a gene. The CDR3 is 14 amino acids. Here the CDR3 DNA reads TGTGCCAGCAGTTACCTAGCGGTGGCCTACGAGCAGTACTTC. The encoded protein is CASSYLAVAYEQYF.

The chain carries TRBV2 and TRBJ1-1; TRBD1 matches 9 bases. This CDR3 comprises 15 residues. CDR1 and CDR2 from the germline V gene are SNHLY and FYNNEI. The V gene end was trimmed by 3 bases and the J gene end by 3 bases; junction bases not matched to a gene: 5. The DNA for the CDR3 is TGTGCCAGCAGTGAGGGACAGGGTATCGACACTGAAGCTTTCTTT. Residues: CASSEGQGIDTEAFF.

The chain couples TRBV19 to TRBJ1-2; perhaps TRBD1 as D (6 bases). CDR1 is LNHDA, CDR2 SQIVND, per germline (reference sequence). This CDR3 is built from 15 residues. Trimming took 5 bases from V and 4 from J, leaving 17 bases between them. CDR3: CASSQDGQTFYGYTF. DNA for the CDR3: TGTGCCAGTAGTCAAGATGGACAGACATTCTATGGCTACACCTTC.

V and J are TRBV28 and TRBJ2-7; TRBD1 matches 9 bases. The CDR3 runs 14 residues. With V trimmed by 2 bases and J by 7 bases, 6 bases remained unmatched. Germline CDR1 is MDHEN and CDR2 is SYDVKM. This CDR3 is CASSLGQGSSEQYF. As DNA, the CDR3 is TGTGCCAGCAGTTTAGGACAGGGGTCGAGTGAGCAGTACTTC.

The CDR3 loop is CASSLVGRGRTEAFF. The CDR3 DNA reads as TGCGCCAGCAGCTTGGTTGGCAGGGGGCGAACTGAAGCTTTCTTT. V is TRBV5-1 and J is TRBJ1-1; 8 bases fit TRBD1. CDR3 length: 15 residues. From germline, CDR1 is SGHRS and CDR2 YFSETQ. Unmatched junction bases numbered 6, after V lost 0 bases and J lost 5 bases.

V is TRBV9 and J is TRBJ2-2; the D gene could be TRBD1 or TRBD2 (5 bases each). V lost 2 bases and J 6 bases, leaving 8 bases between the germline ends. CDR1 is SGDLS, CDR2 YYNGEE, per germline. The length of the CDR3 is 13 residues. This chain's CDR3 is CASSVGGAGELFF. The CDR3 DNA reads as TGTGCCAGCAGCGTTGGGGGAGCCGGGGAGCTGTTTTTT.

J is TRBJ2-7 and V is TRBV28, with 9 positions matching TRBD1. This CDR3 comprises 14 residues. CDR1 is MDHEN and CDR2 is SYDVKM in the germline V gene. V gave up 7 bases and J gave up 1 base; unmatched junction bases: 5. DNA of the CDR3: TGTGCCAGCACGCCGGGGACAGGGTCCTACGAGCAGTACTTC. Residues: CASTPGTGSYEQYF.

The chain uses TRBV6-5 and TRBJ1-6, with D perhaps TRBD1 (5 bases). This CDR3 is built from 15 residues. Germline loops: CDR1 MNHEY, CDR2 SVGAGI. The V gene lost 0 bases and the J gene lost 10 bases, with 13 bases spanning the gap. The CDR3 loop reads CASSYSKGERSPLHF. CDR3 coding DNA: TGTGCCAGCAGTTACTCAAAAGGGGAGAGGTCACCCCTCCACTTT.